The sequence of this TCR beta chain was determined in a study of blood T cell repertoires in COVID-19. As for the study in general: Collection of acute and convalescent COVID-19 samples took place in the United States, Italy and Spain. Sample material is recorded as cDNA or gDNA derived from T cells, B-cell-depleted T cells, or PBMCs.

The germline V gene has CDR1 GTSNPN and CDR2 SVGIG (reference sequence). CDR3 size: 15 residues. Trimming took off 0 bases at V and 4 bases at J, with 15 bases between the two ends. In the original analysis: Amplification of reference gene primers provided the estimated nucleated cell counts. Here immunoSEQ multiplex PCR was the method, and the copy in TCRdb shows in-frame clones only, minus some. The DNA gave D and trimming, while V, J and clone size come from that table. This repertoire shows around 47,000 clones, roughly 91% found once; its top ten account for approximately 10%. Sequencing used peripheral blood. The chain uses TRBV30 and TRBJ1-2; perhaps TRBD1 as D (6 bases). The receptor was isolated from a man older than 75 with active or convalescent COVID-19. Here the CDR3 DNA reads TGTGCCTGGAGTGTGCCGGGACACTACTTCTATGGCTACACCTTC. Protein product: CAWSVPGHYFYGYTF.